This T cell receptor (beta chain) was identified during a study of T cell repertoires in cytomegalovirus infection. The overall study: Well-studied HLA-B-restricted CMV epitopes were used in the study alongside recently identified HLA-C-restricted ones. A matching HLA type, together with CMV infection, was signaled by public TCR beta signatures. The study, taken as a whole, reports: What dominated the ex vivo response were HLA-C-restricted CMV-specific TCR beta clonotypes. CMV carriers having the relevant HLA were flagged by cumulative public TCR beta family frequency.

This clonotype has a handful of counts. Its antigen is unknown. Each CDR3 protein gets one entry after TCRdb re-called the reads with MiXCR. The top ten clones hold roughly 19% of a sample with approximately 270,000 distinct CDR3 sequences, around 20% of them seen once. The clonotype originates from a human donor in good health (CMV status not recorded). Some clones in this sample may be carry-over from other donors' samples. The sequencing here drew on cultured PBMCs, taken from culture after CMV antigen stimulation.

The CDR3 DNA is TGTGCCACCAGCAGGCCGAGCGGGAGGGACTCCGGGGAGCTGTTTTTT. Translated: CATSRPSGRDSGELFF. The V and J genes are TRBV15 and TRBJ2-2, with 10 positions matching TRBD2. The CDR3 loop spans 16 amino acids. Germline loops: CDR1 LNHNV, CDR2 YYDKDF (reference sequence). V lost 3 bases and J lost 6; bases outside the gene matches: 7.